This TCR beta chain emerged from a study of shared clonotypes between healthy human individuals. Deletions cut 3 bases from V and 2 bases from J, with 10 bases between. This CDR3 comprises 14 residues. CDR1 and CDR2 from the germline V gene are MDHEN and SYDVKM. TCRdb keeps only in-frame clones here, not all; method: immunoSEQ multiplex PCR. The table has roughly 500,000 clones, more than 95% seen once. Sequenced: naive CD4+ T cells sorted from blood. Subset in this sample: CD45RA+ positively selected. The chain couples TRBV28 to TRBJ1-1; no clear D. The receptor's source is a woman younger than 45 in good health. CDR3 DNA: TGTGCCAGCAGTTTTGGCCACTTTAACACTGAAGCTTTCTTT. Residues: CASSFGHFNTEAFF. Drawing the rest from reference TRBV28 and TRBJ1-1, the complete variable domain is DVKVTQSSRYLVKRTGEKVFLECVQDMDHENMFWYRQDPGLGLRLIYFSYDVKMKEKGDIPEGYSVSREKKERFSLILESASTNQTSMYLCASSFGHFNTEAFFGQGTRLTVV.